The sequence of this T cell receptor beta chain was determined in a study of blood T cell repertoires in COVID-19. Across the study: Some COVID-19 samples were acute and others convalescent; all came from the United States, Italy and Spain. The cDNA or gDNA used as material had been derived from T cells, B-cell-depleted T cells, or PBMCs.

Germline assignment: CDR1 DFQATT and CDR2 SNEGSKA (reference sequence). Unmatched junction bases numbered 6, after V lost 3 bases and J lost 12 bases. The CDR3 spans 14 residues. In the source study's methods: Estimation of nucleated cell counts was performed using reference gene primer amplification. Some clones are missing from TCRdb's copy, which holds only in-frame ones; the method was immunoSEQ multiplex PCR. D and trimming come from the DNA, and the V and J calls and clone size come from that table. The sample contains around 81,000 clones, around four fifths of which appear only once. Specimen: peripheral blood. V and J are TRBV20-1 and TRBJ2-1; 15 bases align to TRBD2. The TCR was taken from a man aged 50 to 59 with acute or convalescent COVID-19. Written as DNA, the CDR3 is TGCAGTGCTAGTGGACTAGCGGGAGGGCCGGGGCAGTTCTTC. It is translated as CSASGLAGGPGQFF.